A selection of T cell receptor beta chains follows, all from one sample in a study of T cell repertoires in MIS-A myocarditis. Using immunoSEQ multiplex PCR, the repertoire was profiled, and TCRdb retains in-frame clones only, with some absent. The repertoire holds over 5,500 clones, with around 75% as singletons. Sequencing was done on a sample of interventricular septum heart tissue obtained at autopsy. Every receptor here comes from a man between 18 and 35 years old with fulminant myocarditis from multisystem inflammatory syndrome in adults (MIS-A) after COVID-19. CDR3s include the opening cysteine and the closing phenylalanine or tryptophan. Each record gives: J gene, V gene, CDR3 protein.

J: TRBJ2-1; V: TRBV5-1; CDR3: CASSYTSGRGVNEQFF
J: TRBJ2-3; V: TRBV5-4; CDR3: CASSLRADTQYF
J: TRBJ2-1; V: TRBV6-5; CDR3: CASRRMNEEFF
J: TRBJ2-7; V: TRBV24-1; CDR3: CATSDQGQRPWEQYF
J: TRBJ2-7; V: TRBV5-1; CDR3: CASSHSGGGSYEQYF
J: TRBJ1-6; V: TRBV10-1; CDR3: CATQRVALEPLHF
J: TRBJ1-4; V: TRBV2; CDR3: CASRGDGEKLFF
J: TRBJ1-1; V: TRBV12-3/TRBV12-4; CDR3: CASRKRVSTEAFF
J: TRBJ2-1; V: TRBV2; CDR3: CASRPRGGRNEQFF
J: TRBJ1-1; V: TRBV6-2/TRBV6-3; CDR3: CASSYSYRDMNTEAFF
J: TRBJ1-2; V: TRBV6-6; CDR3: CASSYTASANYGYTF
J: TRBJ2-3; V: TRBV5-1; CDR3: CASSQGDSRTDTQYF
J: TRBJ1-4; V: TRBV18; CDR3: CASSPSGTGSPNEKLFF
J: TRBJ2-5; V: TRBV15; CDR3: CATSRDEWAGLEETQYF
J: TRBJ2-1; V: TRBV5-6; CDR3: CASSLGSGQVKHGEFF
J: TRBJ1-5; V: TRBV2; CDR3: CASTHRGYSNQPQHF
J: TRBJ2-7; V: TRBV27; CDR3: CASSIGGYEQYF
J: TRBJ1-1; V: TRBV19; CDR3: CASHAGTAMNTEAFF
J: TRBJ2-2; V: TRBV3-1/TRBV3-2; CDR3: CASSQAFSLKQTNTGELFF
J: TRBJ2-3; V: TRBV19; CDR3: CASSQRSADTQYF
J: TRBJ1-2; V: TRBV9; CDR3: CASSTRDRSYYGYTF
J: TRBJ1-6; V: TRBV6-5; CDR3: CASSYSNSSPLHF
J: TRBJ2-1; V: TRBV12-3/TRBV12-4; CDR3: CASNRGRDEQFF
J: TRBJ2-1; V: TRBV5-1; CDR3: CASSFGGNEQFF
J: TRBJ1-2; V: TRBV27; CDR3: CASSCRADYTF
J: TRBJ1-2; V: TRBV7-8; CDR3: CASSLIRGSYGYTF
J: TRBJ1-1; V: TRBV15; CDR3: CATSRGQGSTEAFF
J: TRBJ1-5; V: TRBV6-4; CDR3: CASSDSGPRNQPQHF
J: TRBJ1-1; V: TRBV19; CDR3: CASSIGHNTEAFF
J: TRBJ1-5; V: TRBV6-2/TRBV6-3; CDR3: CASSYLRGGNQPQHF
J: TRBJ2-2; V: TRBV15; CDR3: CATSRDRGAGELFF
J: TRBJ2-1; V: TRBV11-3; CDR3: CASSSTGYNEQFF
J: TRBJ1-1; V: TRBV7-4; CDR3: CASSLVWVFRRTYEAFF
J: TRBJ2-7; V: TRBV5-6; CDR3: CASSLGFGVGRGVEQYF
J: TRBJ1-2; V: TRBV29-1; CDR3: CSAGTRNGYTF
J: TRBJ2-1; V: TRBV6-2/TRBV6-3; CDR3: CASSYGTVNEQFF
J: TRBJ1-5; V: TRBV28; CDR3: CASSFVVTPGEPQHF
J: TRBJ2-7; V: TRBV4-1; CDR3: CASSQDRAGGLGEQYF
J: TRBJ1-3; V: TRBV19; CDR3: CASSRGTGNTIYF
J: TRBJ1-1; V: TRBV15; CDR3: CATSRARGRFEAFF
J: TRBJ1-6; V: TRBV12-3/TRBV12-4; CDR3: CASSLWGSPLHF
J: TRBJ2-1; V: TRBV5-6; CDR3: CASSFDLYLYNEQFF
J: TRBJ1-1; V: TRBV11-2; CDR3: CASSRDRGNTEAFF
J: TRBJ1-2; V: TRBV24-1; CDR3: CATSDLDTNYGYTF
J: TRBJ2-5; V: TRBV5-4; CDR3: CASSLKSSRETQYF
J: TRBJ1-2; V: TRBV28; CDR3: CASSSYTEGGYTF
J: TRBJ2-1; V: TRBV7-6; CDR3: CASSPTTLAGPYNEQFF